The 9 T cell receptor beta chains listed next were all sequenced from one sample in a study of shared clonotypes between healthy human individuals. Using immunoSEQ multiplex PCR, the repertoire was profiled, and TCRdb retains in-frame clones only, with some absent. The sample records over 100,000 clones, 68% being singletons. Sequencing was performed on memory CD8+ T cells sorted from blood. Subset in this sample: CD45RO+ cells pooled with CCR7-negative TemRA cells. Receptor source: a woman in her 30s in good health.

The chain recombines TRBV4-2 with TRBJ2-6; D is ambiguous. From germline, CDR1 is LGHNA and CDR2 YNFKEQ. The length of the CDR3 is 18 residues. Trimming removed 0 bases at V and 0 bases at J, with 12 bases between. The CDR3 spells CASSQERSGTSGANVLTF. CDR3 nucleotides: TGTGCCAGCAGCCAAGAGCGATCGGGTACCTCTGGGGCCAACGTCCTGACTTTC.

The rearrangement links TRBV21-1 to TRBJ2-3; TRBD2 is the table's D call, not checked against the DNA. TRBV21-1 is a pseudogene. The CDR3 sequence is 20 residues long. In DNA form, the CDR3 reads TGTGCCAGCAGCCCCGGGGGACTAGCGGGAGAGTTAGGTCGAACAGATACGCAGTATTTT. As protein: CASSPGGLAGELGRTDTQYF.

In its sample, this clone was seen a few times. The chain employs TRBV2 and TRBJ1-5; D remains ambiguous. This CDR3 comprises 12 residues. Trimming stripped 5 bases from V and 9 bases from J, with 11 bases between. Germline CDR1 and CDR2: SNHLY and FYNNEI. DNA of the CDR3: TGTGCCAGCAGTTACGGCGGCTGGCCCCAGCATTTT. Residues: CASSYGGWPQHF. The full variable domain, in which reference TRBV2 and TRBJ1-5 provide the parts outside the CDR3, is EPEVTQTPSHQVTQMGQEVILRCVPISNHLYFYWYRQILGQKVEFLVSFYNNEISEKSEIFDDQFSVERPDGSNFTLKIRSTKLEDSAMYFCASSYGGWPQHFGDGTRLSIL.

The chain combines TRBV19 with TRBJ1-1; weak D call: TRBD1 (5 bases). The V and J ends lost 1 base and 1 base respectively, with 16 bases between them. From germline, CDR1 is LNHDA and CDR2 SQIVND (reference sequence). CDR3 length: 17 residues. The CDR3 reads CASSIGGRVSRNTEAFF. The CDR3 region has the DNA TGTGCCAGTAGTATAGGAGGCAGGGTCTCGAGGAACACTGAAGCTTTCTTT.

This chain uses TRBV9 with TRBJ2-1; D is tentatively TRBD1 or TRBD2 (5 bases each). The germline V gene encodes CDR1 SGDLS and CDR2 YYNGEE. This CDR3 comprises 15 residues. V dropped 3 bases and J dropped 0 bases, with 10 bases sitting between them. The DNA for the CDR3 is TGTGCCAGCAGCGCGGGACGGGACTCCTACAATGAGCAGTTCTTC. Translating it yields CASSAGRDSYNEQFF. The whole variable domain, remainder taken from reference TRBV9 and TRBJ2-1, is DSGVTQTPKHLITATGQRVTLRCSPRSGDLSVYWYQQSLDQGLQFLIQYYNGEERAKGNILERFSAQQFPDLHSELNLSSLELGDSALYFCASSAGRDSYNEQFFGPGTRLTVL.

V usage is TRBV10-1 and J usage is TRBJ2-2; maybe TRBD1 (5 bases). The CDR3 has 15 residues. Germline loops: CDR1 WNHNN, CDR2 SYGVQD (reference sequence). Trimming stripped 3 bases from V and 8 bases from J, with 16 bases between. The CDR3, as DNA: TGCGCCAGCAGTGACAGGGCCTTCGACGGGGGGGAGCTGTTTTTT. Translation gives CASSDRAFDGGELFF.

This chain joins TRBV19 and TRBJ2-2; TRBD1 or TRBD2 may be the D gene (5 bases each). CDR1 is LNHDA, CDR2 SQIVND, per germline (reference sequence). Trimming left V 11 bases short and J 5 bases short, with 15 bases between. The CDR3 runs to 13 residues. The CDR3 bases are TGTGCCGTTCAGGTAGAGGGGACCGGGGAGCTGTTTTTT. This sequence encodes CAVQVEGTGELFF.

This chain connects TRBV6-5 to TRBJ2-5; possible D gene TRBD2, 6 bases. V was cut by 4 bases and J by 1 base, with 16 bases left in between. From germline, CDR1 is MNHEY and CDR2 SVGAGI. The CDR3 is 16 amino acids. CDR3 amino acids: CASSFRREFPQETQYF. The DNA of the CDR3 is TGTGCCAGCAGTTTTAGGAGGGAGTTCCCCCAAGAGACCCAGTACTTC.

A single count supports this clone. This chain connects TRBV6-1 to TRBJ1-5; D unclear. Germline V gene sequence: CDR1 MNHNS, CDR2 SASEGT. The CDR3 consists of 14 residues. Trimming stripped 6 bases from V and 7 bases from J, with 16 bases between. Here the CDR3 reads CASSPESGWQPQHF. The CDR3 region has the DNA TGTGCCAGCAGCCCTGAATCGGGGTGGCAGCCCCAGCATTTT.